The 2 T cell receptor beta chains reported below all come from one sample, sequenced in a study of graft-versus-host responses after intestinal transplantation. For these TCRs, the target antigens are not known. The data were produced by immunoSEQ multiplex PCR, yet TCRdb's version contains in-frame clones alone and is incomplete. The sample records 70,000 to 95,000 clones, 80% to 95% being singletons. The material was unstimulated CD8+ T cells sorted from spleen or lymph node cells, obtained before transplant. The receptors were gathered from a human donor who was the organ donor for an intestinal transplant.

The gene calls are TRBV6-1 and TRBJ1-2; 8 bases match TRBD1. The CDR3 length is 15 residues. Germline trimming cut 1 base from V and 5 bases from J; bases unmatched to any gene: 6. Germline values: CDR1 MNHNS, CDR2 SASEGT. The CDR3 coding sequence is TGTGCCAGCAGTGAAGGGACAGGGCCTTTATATGGCTACACCTTC. As protein: CASSEGTGPLYGYTF.

The gene calls are TRBV27 and TRBJ2-7, with 8 bases aligning to TRBD1. Losses at the gene ends were 1 base for V and 2 bases for J; bases not matched to a gene: 7. There are 16 residues in the CDR3. CDR1 MNHEY and CDR2 SMNVEV come from the germline V gene (reference sequence). The CDR3 protein is CASSLLGPTGAYEQYF. The CDR3 DNA reads TGTGCCAGCAGTTTATTGGGCCCGACAGGGGCCTACGAGCAGTACTTC.